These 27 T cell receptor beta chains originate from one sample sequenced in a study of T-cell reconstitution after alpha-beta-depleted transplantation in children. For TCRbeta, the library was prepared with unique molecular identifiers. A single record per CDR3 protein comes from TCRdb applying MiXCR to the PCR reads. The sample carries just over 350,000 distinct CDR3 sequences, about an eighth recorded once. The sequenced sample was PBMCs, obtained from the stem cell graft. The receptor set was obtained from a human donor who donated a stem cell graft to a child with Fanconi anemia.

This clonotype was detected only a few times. The CDR3 DNA sequence: TGTGCCAGCAGTTCGGCCGATATTTCTAGCACTGAAGCTTTCTTT. It translates to CASSSADISSTEAFF. The V call is TRBV6-2 or TRBV6-3, the J call TRBJ1-1; D call uncertain. V was pared by 4 bases and J by 4 bases, with 16 bases between. Germline V lookup: CDR1 MNHEY, CDR2 SVGEGT. The CDR3 totals 15 residues.

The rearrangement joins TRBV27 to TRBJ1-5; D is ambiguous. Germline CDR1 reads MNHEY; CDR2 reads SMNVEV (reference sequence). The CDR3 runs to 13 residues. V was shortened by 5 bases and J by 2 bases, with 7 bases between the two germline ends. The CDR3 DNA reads TGTGCCAGCAGTGAGAGGGGCAATCAGCCCCAGCATTTT. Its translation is CASSERGNQPQHF.

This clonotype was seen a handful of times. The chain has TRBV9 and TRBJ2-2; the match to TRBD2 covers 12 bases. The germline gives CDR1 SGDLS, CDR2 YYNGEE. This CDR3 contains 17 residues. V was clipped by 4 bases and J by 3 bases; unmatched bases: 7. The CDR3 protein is CASSLRTSGVYTGELFF. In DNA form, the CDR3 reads TGTGCCAGCAGCTTACGGACTAGCGGGGTGTACACCGGGGAGCTGTTTTTT.

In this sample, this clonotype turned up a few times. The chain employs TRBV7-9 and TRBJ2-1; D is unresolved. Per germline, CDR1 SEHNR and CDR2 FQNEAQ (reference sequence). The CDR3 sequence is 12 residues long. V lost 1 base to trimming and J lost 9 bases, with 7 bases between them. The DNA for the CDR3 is TGTGCCAGCAGCTTAGAAGGACCTGAGCAGTTCTTC. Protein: CASSLEGPEQFF. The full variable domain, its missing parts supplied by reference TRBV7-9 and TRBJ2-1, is DTGVSQNPRHKITKRGQNVTFRCDPISEHNRLYWYRQTLGQGPEFLTYFQNEAQLEKSRLLSDRFSAERPKGSFSTLEIQRTEQGDSAMYLCASSLEGPEQFFGPGTRLTVL.

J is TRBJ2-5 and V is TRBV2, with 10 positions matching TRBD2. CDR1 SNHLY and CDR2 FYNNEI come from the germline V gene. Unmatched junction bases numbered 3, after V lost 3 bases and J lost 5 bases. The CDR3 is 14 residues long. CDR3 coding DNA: TGTGCCAGCAGTGAGGGGACTAGCGTGGAGACCCAGTACTTC. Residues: CASSEGTSVETQYF.

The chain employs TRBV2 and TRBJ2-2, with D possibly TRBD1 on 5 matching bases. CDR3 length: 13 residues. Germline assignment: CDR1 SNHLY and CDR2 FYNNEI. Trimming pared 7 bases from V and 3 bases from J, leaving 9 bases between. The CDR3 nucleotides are TGTGCCAGCAATAAAGGGGACACCGGGGAGCTGTTTTTT. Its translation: CASNKGDTGELFF.

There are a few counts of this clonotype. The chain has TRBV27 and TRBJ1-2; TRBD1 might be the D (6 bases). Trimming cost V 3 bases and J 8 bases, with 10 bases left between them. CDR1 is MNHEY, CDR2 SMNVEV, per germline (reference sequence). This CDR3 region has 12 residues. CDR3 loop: CASSFQGLGYTF. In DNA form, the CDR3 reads TGTGCCAGCAGTTTCCAGGGGCTAGGCTACACCTTC.

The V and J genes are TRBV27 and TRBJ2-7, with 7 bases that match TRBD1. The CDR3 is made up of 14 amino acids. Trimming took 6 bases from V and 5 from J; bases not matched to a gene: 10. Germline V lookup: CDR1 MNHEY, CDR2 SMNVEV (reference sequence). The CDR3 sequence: CASRIQGQRHEQYF. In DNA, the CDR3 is TGTGCCAGCAGAATCCAGGGACAGCGTCACGAGCAGTACTTC.

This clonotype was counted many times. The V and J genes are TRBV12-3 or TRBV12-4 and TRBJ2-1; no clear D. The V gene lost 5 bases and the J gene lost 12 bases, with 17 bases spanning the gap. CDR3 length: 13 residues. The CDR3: CASSGMIYSVQFF. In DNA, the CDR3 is TGTGCCAGCAGTGGAATGATCTATTCAGTGCAGTTCTTC.

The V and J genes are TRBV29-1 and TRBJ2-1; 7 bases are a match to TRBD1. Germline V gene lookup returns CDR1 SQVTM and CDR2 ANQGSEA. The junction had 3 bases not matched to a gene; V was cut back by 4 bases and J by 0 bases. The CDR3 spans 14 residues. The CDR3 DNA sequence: TGCAGCGTTGTGGCAGGGGGCTCCTACAATGAGCAGTTCTTC. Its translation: CSVVAGGSYNEQFF.

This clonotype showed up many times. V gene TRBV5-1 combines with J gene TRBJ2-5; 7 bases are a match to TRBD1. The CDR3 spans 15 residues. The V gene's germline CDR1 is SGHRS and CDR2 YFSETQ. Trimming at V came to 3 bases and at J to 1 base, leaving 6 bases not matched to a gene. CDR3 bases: TGCGCCAGCAGCTCCCTAGGACAGGTCCAAGAGACCCAGTACTTC. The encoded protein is CASSSLGQVQETQYF.

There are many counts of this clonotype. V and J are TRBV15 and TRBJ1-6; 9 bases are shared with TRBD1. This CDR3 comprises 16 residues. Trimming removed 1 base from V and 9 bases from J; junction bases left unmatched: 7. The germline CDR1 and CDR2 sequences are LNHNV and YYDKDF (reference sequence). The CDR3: CATSRGRDRAISPLHF. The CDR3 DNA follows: TGTGCCACCAGCAGAGGGAGGGACAGGGCTATTTCACCCCTCCACTTT.

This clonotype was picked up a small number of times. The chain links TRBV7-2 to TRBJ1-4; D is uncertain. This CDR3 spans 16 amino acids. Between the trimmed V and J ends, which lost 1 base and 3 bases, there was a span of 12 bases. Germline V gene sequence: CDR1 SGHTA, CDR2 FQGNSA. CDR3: CASSLEGRRANEKLFF. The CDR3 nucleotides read TGTGCCAGCAGCTTAGAGGGAAGGCGGGCTAATGAAAAACTGTTTTTT.

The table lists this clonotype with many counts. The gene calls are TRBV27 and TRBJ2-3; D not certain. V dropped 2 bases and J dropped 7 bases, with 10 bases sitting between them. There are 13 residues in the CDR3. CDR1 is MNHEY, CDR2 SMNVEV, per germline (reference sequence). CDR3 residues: CASSLSVSYTQYF. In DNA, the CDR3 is TGTGCCAGCAGTTTAAGTGTCAGTTATACGCAGTATTTT.

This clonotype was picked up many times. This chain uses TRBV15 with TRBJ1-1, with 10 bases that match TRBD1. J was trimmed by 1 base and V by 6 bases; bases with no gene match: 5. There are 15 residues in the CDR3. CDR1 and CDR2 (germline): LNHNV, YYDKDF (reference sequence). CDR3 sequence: CATSRDRGGNTEAFF. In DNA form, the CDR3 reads TGTGCCACCAGTAGGGACAGGGGCGGGAACACTGAAGCTTTCTTT.

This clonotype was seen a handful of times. CDR3 sequence reads: CASSARGAGKTQYF. The CDR3 DNA follows: TGTGCCAGCAGCGCCAGGGGGGCTGGGAAGACCCAGTACTTC. The chain links TRBV12-3 or TRBV12-4 to TRBJ2-5; D is possibly TRBD1 (7 bases). The CDR3 covers 14 residues. Deletions cut 6 bases from V and 6 bases from J, with 17 bases between.

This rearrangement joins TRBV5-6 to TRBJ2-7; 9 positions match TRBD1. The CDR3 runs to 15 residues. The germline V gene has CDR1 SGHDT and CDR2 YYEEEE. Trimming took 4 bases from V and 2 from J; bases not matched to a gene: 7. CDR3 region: CASSLGRDRAYEQYV. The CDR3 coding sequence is TGTGCCAGCAGCCTGGGGCGGGACAGGGCCTACGAGCAGTACGTC.

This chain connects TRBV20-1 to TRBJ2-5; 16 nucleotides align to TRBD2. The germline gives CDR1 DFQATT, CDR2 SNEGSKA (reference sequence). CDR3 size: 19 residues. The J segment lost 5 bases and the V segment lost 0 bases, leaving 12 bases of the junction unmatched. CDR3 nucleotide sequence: TGCAGTGCTAGAGATCGAACCGGGACTAGCGGGGGGGCCGGTGAGACCCAGTACTTC. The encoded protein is CSARDRTGTSGGAGETQYF.

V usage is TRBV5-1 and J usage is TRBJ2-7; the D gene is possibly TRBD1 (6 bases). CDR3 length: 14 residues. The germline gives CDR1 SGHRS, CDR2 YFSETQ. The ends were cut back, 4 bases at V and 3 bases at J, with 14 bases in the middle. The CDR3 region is CASSPGQNLYEQYF. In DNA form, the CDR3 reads TGCGCCAGCAGCCCCGGACAGAACCTCTACGAGCAGTACTTC.

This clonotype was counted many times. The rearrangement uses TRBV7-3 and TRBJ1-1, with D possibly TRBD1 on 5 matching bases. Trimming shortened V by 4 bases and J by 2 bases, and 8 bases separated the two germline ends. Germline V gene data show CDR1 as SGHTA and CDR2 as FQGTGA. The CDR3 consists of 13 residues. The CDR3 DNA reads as TGTGCCAGCAGCTGGGGGAGAAACACTGAAGCTTTCTTT. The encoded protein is CASSWGRNTEAFF.

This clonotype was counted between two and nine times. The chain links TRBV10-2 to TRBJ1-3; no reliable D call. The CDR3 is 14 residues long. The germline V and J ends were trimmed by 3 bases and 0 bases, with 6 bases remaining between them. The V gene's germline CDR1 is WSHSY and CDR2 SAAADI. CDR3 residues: CASSDSYSGNTIYF. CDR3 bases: TGCGCCAGCAGTGATAGCTACTCTGGAAACACCATATATTTT.

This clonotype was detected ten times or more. The CDR3 is CASSRSGIEGNTEAFF. In DNA, the CDR3 is TGCGCCAGCAGCCGCTCCGGGATTGAGGGGAACACTGAAGCTTTCTTT. The chain couples TRBV5-1 to TRBJ1-1, with D unresolved. This CDR3 region has 16 residues. The germline gives CDR1 SGHRS, CDR2 YFSETQ. Trimming took 4 bases from V and 1 from J, leaving 17 bases between them.

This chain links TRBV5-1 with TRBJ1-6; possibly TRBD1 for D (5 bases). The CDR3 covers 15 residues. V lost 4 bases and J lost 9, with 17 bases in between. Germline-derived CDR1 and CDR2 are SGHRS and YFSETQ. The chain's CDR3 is CASSPGGSNGSPLHF. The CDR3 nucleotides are TGCGCCAGCAGCCCCGGGGGTAGTAATGGTTCACCCCTCCACTTT.

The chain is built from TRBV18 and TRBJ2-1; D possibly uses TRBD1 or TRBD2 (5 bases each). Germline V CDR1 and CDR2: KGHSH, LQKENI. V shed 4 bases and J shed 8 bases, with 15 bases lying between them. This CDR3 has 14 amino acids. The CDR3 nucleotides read TGTGCCAGCTCACGGGCGGTACGAGGGGATGAGCAGTTCTTC. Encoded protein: CASSRAVRGDEQFF.

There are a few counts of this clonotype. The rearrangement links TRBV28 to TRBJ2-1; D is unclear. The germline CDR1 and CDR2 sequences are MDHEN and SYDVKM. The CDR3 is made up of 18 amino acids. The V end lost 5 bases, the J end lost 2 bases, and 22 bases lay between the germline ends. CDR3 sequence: CASSTPDAQPWPYNEQFF. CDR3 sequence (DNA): TGTGCCAGCAGTACCCCCGACGCACAGCCATGGCCCTACAATGAGCAGTTCTTC.

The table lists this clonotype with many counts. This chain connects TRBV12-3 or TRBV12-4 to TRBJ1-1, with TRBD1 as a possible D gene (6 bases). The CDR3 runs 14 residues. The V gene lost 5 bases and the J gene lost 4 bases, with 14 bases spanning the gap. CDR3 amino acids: CASSPFTGTTEAFF. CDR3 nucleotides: TGTGCCAGCAGTCCATTCACAGGGACCACTGAAGCTTTCTTT.

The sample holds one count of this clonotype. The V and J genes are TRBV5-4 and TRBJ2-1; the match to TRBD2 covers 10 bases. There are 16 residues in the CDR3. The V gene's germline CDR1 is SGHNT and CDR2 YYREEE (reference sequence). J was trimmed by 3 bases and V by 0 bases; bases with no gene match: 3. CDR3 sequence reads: CASSLDSGGIYNEQFF. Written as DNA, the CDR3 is TGTGCCAGCAGCTTGGATAGCGGGGGGATCTACAATGAGCAGTTCTTC.